Below, 32 T cell receptor beta chains from the same sample are listed, as sequenced in a study of cytomegalovirus exposure and HLA in healthy donors. In the PCR, 60 Vbeta and 13 Jbeta primers were used. Assay used: immunoSEQ multiplex PCR; TCRdb lists only in-frame clones, some missing. The table has almost 200,000 clones, 79% seen once. The sequencing sample was made of PBMCs. These receptor sequences come from a male donor in good health and CMV-seropositive.

Concerning this clone itself: This same CDR3 is encoded by further DNA sequences in the sample. The rearrangement uses TRBV5-1 and TRBJ1-2; no firm D call. This CDR3 is built from 15 residues. The V gene lost 4 bases and the J gene lost 4 bases, with 17 bases spanning the gap. Germline values: CDR1 SGHRS, CDR2 YFSETQ. The DNA for the CDR3 is TGCGCCAGCAGCCCGGAAGGCCACTCAGGCTATGGCTACACCTTC. It codes for CASSPEGHSGYGYTF.

The V and J genes are TRBV4-1 and TRBJ2-1, with 7 bases fitting TRBD2. The junction had 5 bases not matched to a gene; V was cut back by 3 bases and J by 6 bases. Germline values: CDR1 MGHRA, CDR2 YSYEKL. The CDR3 contains 14 residues. CDR3 DNA: TGCGCCAGCAGCCACCCGGGACTACGCAATGAGCAGTTCTTC. Residues: CASSHPGLRNEQFF.

The chain uses TRBV5-4 and TRBJ2-1, with D hard to call. The germline CDR1 and CDR2 sequences are SGHNT and YYREEE (reference sequence). This CDR3 comprises 12 residues. V shed 1 base and J shed 6 bases, with 5 bases lying between them. This CDR3 is CASSLHFNEQFF. Here the CDR3 DNA reads TGTGCCAGCAGCTTGCACTTCAATGAGCAGTTCTTC. Full variable domain (rest looked up from reference TRBV5-4 and TRBJ2-1): ETGVTQSPTHLIKTRGQQVTLRCSSQSGHNTVSWYQQALGQGPQFIFQYYREEENGRGNFPPRFSGLQFPNYSSELNVNALELDDSALYLCASSLHFNEQFFGPGTRLTVL.

This clone showed up just once. This chain links TRBV9 with TRBJ2-1; 9 positions agree with TRBD1. The J segment lost 4 bases and the V segment lost 0 bases, leaving 8 bases of the junction unmatched. The CDR3 is 17 amino acids. Germline assignment: CDR1 SGDLS and CDR2 YYNGEE. The CDR3 is CASSVDEGTGTYNEQFF. The DNA for the CDR3 is TGTGCCAGCAGCGTAGACGAGGGGACAGGGACTTACAATGAGCAGTTCTTC.

The V call is TRBV11-3, the J call TRBJ2-1; D ambiguous. Germline CDR1 is SGHNT and CDR2 is YENEEA. V was trimmed by 1 base and J by 10 bases, leaving 11 bases between them. This CDR3 contains 13 residues. Here the CDR3 DNA reads TGTGCCAGCAGCTTAGGCGCCGACGGGGAGCAGTTCTTC. Its protein is CASSLGADGEQFF.

The count of this clone is one. The rearrangement uses TRBV9 and TRBJ2-1; TRBD2 matches 11 bases. CDR1 and CDR2 from the germline V gene are SGDLS and YYNGEE. The CDR3 sequence is 15 residues long. J gave up 5 bases and V 2 bases, and 3 bases lay outside the gene matches. The CDR3 reads CASSVRTSGHNEQFF. The CDR3 DNA follows: TGTGCCAGCAGCGTCCGGACTAGCGGGCACAATGAGCAGTTCTTC. Variable domain in full (rest from reference TRBV9 and TRBJ2-1): DSGVTQTPKHLITATGQRVTLRCSPRSGDLSVYWYQQSLDQGLQFLIQYYNGEERAKGNILERFSAQQFPDLHSELNLSSLELGDSALYFCASSVRTSGHNEQFFGPGTRLTVL.

Points on this clone: One end of the junction varies from germline; a read error may be responsible. The V call is TRBV7-9, the J call TRBJ2-2; possibly TRBD2 for D (5 bases). The CDR3 sequence is 15 residues long. Per the germline V gene, CDR1 is SEHNR and CDR2 is FQNEAQ (reference sequence). The CDR3 region is CSSSFSGLNTGELFF. In DNA form, the CDR3 reads TGTTCCAGCAGCTTTTCGGGATTAAACACCGGGGAGCTGTTTTTT.

The chain employs TRBV19 and TRBJ1-4; D is ambiguous. The CDR3 runs to 15 residues. V lost 4 bases and J lost 5, with 14 bases in between. CDR1 and CDR2 from the germline V gene are LNHDA and SQIVND (reference sequence). This CDR3 reads CASSNVLVGNEKLFF. DNA for the CDR3: TGTGCCAGTAGTAACGTGCTCGTCGGGAATGAAAAACTGTTTTTT.

The V gene is TRBV7-3, the J gene TRBJ2-7; TRBD2 matches 10 bases. CDR3 length equals 14 residues. Germline V gene data show CDR1 as SGHTA and CDR2 as FQGTGA. V was pared by 3 bases and J by 3 bases, with 2 bases of the junction left unmatched. The CDR3 spells CASSFLAGDYEQYF. The CDR3 DNA reads TGTGCCAGCAGCTTCCTAGCGGGGGACTACGAGCAGTACTTC.

The chain employs TRBV10-3 and TRBJ1-5, with TRBD1 matching over 8 bases. CDR1 is ENHRY, CDR2 SYGVKD, per germline. V trimming: 4 bases; J trimming: 3 bases; junction bases outside the gene matches: 5. CDR3 length equals 15 residues. The CDR3 coding sequence is TGTGCCATCAGTGGTGGACAGGGCCTCAATCAGCCCCAGCATTTT. Translated: CAISGGQGLNQPQHF.

V is TRBV20-1 and J is TRBJ2-7, with D uncertain. The CDR3 has 11 amino acids. V shed 3 bases and J shed 5 bases, with 8 bases lying between them. CDR1 is DFQATT, CDR2 SNEGSKA, per germline (reference sequence). The CDR3 nucleotides are TGCAGTGCTAGTCTCTCGGACGAGCAGTACTTC. It specifies CSASLSDEQYF.

The chain is built from TRBV7-3 and TRBJ2-5; 11 nucleotides agree with TRBD2. Germline assignment: CDR1 SGHTA and CDR2 FQGTGA. The ends lost 3 bases at V and 3 bases at J; junction bases unmatched: 6. The CDR3 is 16 residues long. CDR3 amino acids: CASSLLAGGPEETQYF. Here the CDR3 DNA reads TGTGCCAGCAGCTTGTTAGCGGGGGGGCCCGAAGAGACCCAGTACTTC.

The rearrangement links TRBV6-5 to TRBJ2-3; 7 bases align to TRBD2. With V trimmed by 4 bases and J by 5 bases, 9 bases remained unmatched. CDR1 is MNHEY, CDR2 SVGAGI, per germline. The CDR3 is 15 amino acids. Written as DNA, the CDR3 is TGTGCCAGCAGTTTTACCGCGGGGGACGGAGATACGCAGTATTTT. It specifies CASSFTAGDGDTQYF.

The V gene is TRBV5-8, the J gene TRBJ2-3; 9 nucleotides align to TRBD1. CDR1 is SGHTS and CDR2 is YDEGEE in the germline V gene. J gave up 5 bases and V 4 bases, and 8 bases lay outside the gene matches. This CDR3 contains 15 residues. CDR3 loop: CASSRTGAGEDTQYF. Written as DNA, the CDR3 is TGTGCCAGCAGCAGGACAGGGGCGGGAGAAGATACGCAGTATTTT. Drawing the rest from reference TRBV5-8 and TRBJ2-3, the complete variable domain is EAGVTQSPTHLIKTRGQQATLRCSPISGHTSVYWYQQALGLGLQFLLWYDEGEERNRGNFPPRFSGRQFPNYSSELNVNALELEDSALYLCASSRTGAGEDTQYFGPGTRLTVL.

This chain connects TRBV9 to TRBJ2-1; D is possibly TRBD2 (6 bases). CDR1 and CDR2 from the germline V gene are SGDLS and YYNGEE. V was pared by 3 bases and J by 4 bases, with 11 bases between. The CDR3 covers 14 residues. This CDR3 is CASSGSSDYNEQFF. Written as DNA, the CDR3 is TGTGCCAGCAGCGGTTCTAGCGATTACAATGAGCAGTTCTTC.

J is TRBJ1-3 and V is TRBV19; 8 bases are a match to TRBD1. V shed 6 bases and J 2 bases; nucleotides not matched to a gene: 6. CDR3 length equals 15 residues. Germline loops: CDR1 LNHDA, CDR2 SQIVND (reference sequence). The CDR3: CASRGSTGAGNTIYF. Written as DNA, the CDR3 is TGTGCCAGTAGGGGATCGACAGGGGCTGGAAACACCATATATTTT.

The chain links TRBV7-8 to TRBJ1-1, with 9 nucleotides matching TRBD1. The V gene end was trimmed by 3 bases and the J gene end by 4 bases; junction bases not matched to a gene: 3. From germline, CDR1 is SGHVS and CDR2 FQNEAQ. The CDR3 contains 14 residues. The CDR3 is CASSFTTGGTEAFF. The CDR3, as DNA: TGTGCCAGCAGCTTTACGACAGGGGGCACTGAAGCTTTCTTT.

There are a few counts of this clone. This chain joins TRBV5-1 and TRBJ2-1; unclear D gene. Germline loops: CDR1 SGHRS, CDR2 YFSETQ. The germline V and J ends were trimmed by 0 bases and 8 bases, with 12 bases remaining between them. The length of the CDR3 is 14 residues. This CDR3 is CASSLVVSEDEQFF. CDR3 DNA sequence: TGCGCCAGCAGCTTGGTAGTCTCCGAGGATGAGCAGTTCTTC.

V and J are TRBV19 and TRBJ1-6; D may be TRBD1 (5 bases). The CDR3 sequence is 15 residues long. Germline V gene lookup returns CDR1 LNHDA and CDR2 SQIVND (reference sequence). Trimming took 6 bases from V and 7 from J, leaving 16 bases between them. The CDR3, as DNA: TGTGCCAGTAGCCAGGACACTCTCGGGAATTCACCCCTCCACTTT. As protein: CASSQDTLGNSPLHF.

The rearrangement joins TRBV6-1 to TRBJ2-7; possibly TRBD1 for D (5 bases). The length of the CDR3 is 15 residues. The germline gives CDR1 MNHNS, CDR2 SASEGT. The V end was cut by 8 bases, the J end by 5 bases, with 22 bases between. The CDR3 coding sequence is TGTGCCAGCGACGAAGGGGCCTTCAGTTTGAACGAGCAGTACTTC. Translation gives CASDEGAFSLNEQYF.

Remarks on this clone: One end of the junction is discordant with germline, which a read error may explain. This chain's CDR3 is CASRQGISGSKNEQYF. The CDR3 region has the DNA TGTGCCAGCAGGCAAGGTATTAGCGGGAGCAAGAACGAGCAGTACTTC. V and J are TRBV4-1 and TRBJ2-7; 9 bases match TRBD2. The CDR3 has 16 amino acids. Germline lookup yields CDR1 MGHRA and CDR2 YSYEKL.

Note on this clone: Other DNA sequences from this sample encode an identical CDR3 as well. This chain uses TRBV4-3 with TRBJ1-1; TRBD1 matches 7 bases. The CDR3 is made up of 13 amino acids. V was pared by 0 bases and J by 5 bases, with 0 bases of the junction left unmatched. Germline values: CDR1 LGHNA, CDR2 YSLEER. CDR3 in DNA: TGCGCCAGCAGCCAAGAACAGGGGACTGAAGCTTTCTTT. Translating it yields CASSQEQGTEAFF.

The genes are TRBV7-2 and TRBJ2-3; 7 bases map to TRBD2. The J segment lost 0 bases and the V segment lost 5 bases, leaving 14 bases of the junction unmatched. Germline V gene lookup returns CDR1 SGHTA and CDR2 FQGNSA. The CDR3 has 18 amino acids. CDR3 region: CASSHPGQRGPSTDTQYF. The CDR3 DNA is TGTGCCAGCAGCCACCCTGGCCAGCGGGGCCCTAGCACAGATACGCAGTATTTT.

The chain recombines TRBV7-9 with TRBJ2-5, with 7 bases identical to TRBD1. The V and J ends lost 1 base and 2 bases, in that order; junction bases with no gene match: 4. The CDR3 has 15 amino acids. The V gene's germline CDR1 is SEHNR and CDR2 FQNEAQ (reference sequence). CDR3 DNA: TGTGCCAGCAGCTTAGAGGACAGGTTTCAAGAGACCCAGTACTTC. Encoded protein: CASSLEDRFQETQYF.

This clone has just a few counts. J is TRBJ1-1 and V is TRBV6-1, with a tentative D call TRBD1 (6 bases). The CDR3 is 13 amino acids. The V gene's germline CDR1 is MNHNS and CDR2 SASEGT. Trimming took off 2 bases at V and 9 bases at J, with 13 bases between the two ends. The CDR3 region has the DNA TGTGCCAGCAGTGAATTGGTGGGGGGGCAAGCTTTCTTT. It encodes CASSELVGGQAFF.

The chain links TRBV18 to TRBJ2-6, with unresolved D. The V gene's germline CDR1 is KGHSH and CDR2 LQKENI. This CDR3 region has 15 residues. With 4 bases removed from V and 6 bases from J, the gap between germline ends came to 13 bases. CDR3 in DNA: TGTGCCAGCTCACGCGGCCAACTGGAGGCCAACGTCCTGACTTTC. Translation gives CASSRGQLEANVLTF.

CDR3 in amino acids: CASSPYRDKNQPQHF. The DNA for the CDR3 is TGTGCCAGCTCACCGTACCGGGACAAAAACCAGCCCCAGCATTTT. The J gene is TRBJ1-5, the V gene TRBV18; TRBD1 might be the D (6 bases). This CDR3 has 15 amino acids. V lost 3 bases to trimming and J lost 7 bases, with 16 bases between them. In germline, CDR1 is KGHSH, CDR2 LQKENI.

The chain is built from TRBV7-6 and TRBJ2-3, with 10 bases lining up with TRBD2. Per germline, CDR1 SGHVS and CDR2 FNYEAQ. The CDR3 spans 16 residues. After removal of 3 bases from V and 1 base from J, the junction contained 4 bases not matched to a gene. The CDR3 here is CASSLIGLAGTDTQYF. The CDR3 region has the DNA TGTGCCAGCAGCTTGATTGGACTAGCGGGCACAGATACGCAGTATTTT.

V gene TRBV5-5 combines with J gene TRBJ1-1; tentative D call: TRBD1 (6 bases). The CDR3 consists of 13 residues. The germline V gene encodes CDR1 SGHKS and CDR2 YYEKEE (reference sequence). Trimming left V 4 bases short and J 9 bases short, with 16 bases between. The CDR3 sequence is CASSPATGFQAFF. CDR3 nucleotide sequence: TGTGCCAGCAGCCCAGCGACAGGTTTTCAAGCTTTCTTT.

The rearrangement joins TRBV7-2 to TRBJ1-2; D possibly corresponds to TRBD1 (6 bases). CDR3 length: 14 residues. Per the germline V gene, CDR1 is SGHTA and CDR2 is FQGNSA. Trimming stripped 6 bases from V and 4 bases from J, with 15 bases between. The DNA for the CDR3 is TGTGCCAGCAGAAGGTCAGGGGTGCGCTATGGCTACACCTTC. Protein product: CASRRSGVRYGYTF.

The chain employs TRBV30 and TRBJ1-6; D unclear. The germline V and J ends were trimmed by 2 bases and 7 bases, with 3 bases remaining between them. This CDR3 has 11 amino acids. Germline V gene data show CDR1 as GTSNPN and CDR2 as SVGIG (reference sequence). CDR3: CAWSSNSPLHF. Here the CDR3 DNA reads TGTGCCTGGAGTTCAAATTCACCCCTCCACTTT.

J is TRBJ2-1 and V is TRBV11-2; D possibly corresponds to TRBD2 (7 bases). The V end lost 2 bases, the J end lost 2 bases, and 22 bases lay between the germline ends. This CDR3 spans 19 amino acids. The germline CDR1 and CDR2 sequences are SGHAT and FQNNGV. Here the CDR3 DNA reads TGTGCCAGCAGCTTAATGGCGGGGGCCGCCCAAGACACCTACAATGAGCAGTTCTTC. Its protein is CASSLMAGAAQDTYNEQFF.